This TCR beta chain was sequenced in a study of OX40 agonist ivuxolimab in advanced cancers. Profiled with immunoSEQ multiplex PCR; TCRdb holds only in-frame clones, not every one. The table shows under 40,000 clones, with over 60% occurring only once. CDR3 length equals 14 residues. Per the germline V gene, CDR1 is KGHSH and CDR2 is LQKENI. Trimming shortened V by 3 bases and J by 7 bases, and 12 bases separated the two germline ends. This chain joins TRBV18 and TRBJ2-2; D might be TRBD1 or TRBD2, each matching 6 bases. The TCR sequence derives from an adult with an advanced solid tumor such as melanoma, head and neck, liver or kidney cancer. The sequences come from CD4+ or CD8+ T cells sorted from blood, collected in a trial of the OX40 agonist ivuxolimab. The DNA of the CDR3 is TGTGCCAGCTCACCGGAGGGGGTAATCGGGGAGCTGTTTTTT. This gives the protein CASSPEGVIGELFF.